This TCR beta chain was recovered during a study of T cells after posttransplantation cyclophosphamide. This clone was picked up many times. TCRdb's copy holds only in-frame clones and misses some; the assay was immunoSEQ multiplex PCR. The specimen gives 10,000 to 15,000 clones without singletons; the ten biggest hold less than 7.5%. The V and J ends lost 4 bases and 2 bases, in that order; junction bases with no gene match: 11. CDR1 is MDHEN, CDR2 SYDVKM, per germline. This CDR3 contains 17 residues. The chain couples TRBV28 to TRBJ1-1, with TRBD1 matching 9 bases. The receptor was isolated from a woman in her thirties or forties in good health, CMV-negative, and a related stem cell transplant donor. The specimen was PBMCs. CDR3: CASSSIGTGRLNTEAFF. CDR3 bases: TGTGCCAGCAGTTCGATCGGGACAGGGCGGCTTAACACTGAAGCTTTCTTT.